The subject of this entry is one T cell receptor (beta chain). This clonotype was found a few times. The antigen it recognizes is unknown. Per-nucleotide qualities are absent, and no much larger clonotype sits a single base away. This record comes from a study of T-cell reconstitution after alpha-beta-depleted transplantation in children listed by TCRdb under 2016. Looking at the study overall: T-cell immune reconstitution after TCRalphabeta/CD19-depleted allogeneic hematopoietic cell transplantation in children was quantitatively tracked in the study by means of TCR repertoire profiling. Summary of the overall study and its limitations: Apparently early alphabetaT-cell count recovery about two months after transplant reportedly relied on only several hundred rapidly expanded clones derived from non-depleted graft cells. Hyperexpanded clone frequencies declined over subsequent months; after one year, T-cell counts and TCRbeta diversity were mostly attributed to newly produced T cells. In some patients, the high TCRbeta diversity seen at day 60 was put down to recipient T cells and intrathymic progenitors that had survived conditioning.

The CDR3, from cysteine to phenylalanine, totals 16 residues. The sequence is cut down to CDR3 DNA, 48 bases in frame from base 1. The V end loses 5 bases and the J end loses 4 bases, and a stretch of 19 bases separates them. For CDR1 and CDR2, the germline V gene lists MGHDK and SYGVNS. This sample's treatment or condition label indicates: allogeneic hematopoietic cell transplantation with graft depleted of TCRalphabeta T cells and CD19 B cells. The transplant recipients were children given TCRalphabeta/CD19-depleted allogeneic hematopoietic cell grafts. Libraries were made using PCR. TCRdb shows the sequencer as Illumina HiSeq 2500. TCR library preparation used molecular barcoding, with unique molecular identifiers applied to normalize quantification of the TCRbeta repertoire. The public reads were quality trimmed at Q25 with fastp and then assembled into clones with MiXCR by TCRdb, keeping productive beta chains. Entries that share a CDR3 protein sequence are merged under the most common genes and DNA. The sample has 540,000 or so distinct CDR3 sequences on record, 20% to 25% of them singletons. The ten biggest clones cover 13% to 15% of the sample.

The sequencing here drew on PBMCs, mostly from graft donor cells, taken 360 days after TCRalphabeta/CD19-depleted stem cell transplant. This clonotype was obtained from a boy in the first two years of life who had a stem cell transplant for acute myeloid leukemia, so the T cells may come from the graft donor. The V gene is TRBV25-1 and the J gene is TRBJ2-3; the D gene is possibly TRBD2, with 6 bases matching. The CDR3 protein sequence reads: CASSLSGRGRADTQYF. At the DNA level, the sequence is TGTGCCAGCAGTCTAAGCGGGCGGGGACGCGCAGATACGCAGTATTTT.